This TCR beta chain was captured by sequencing in a study of blood T cell repertoires in COVID-19. Background on the study: Researchers got acute and convalescent COVID-19 samples from the United States, Italy and Spain.

Participants' own reports of clinical history determined their cohort assignment. Donors in Cohort 3 counted as recovered after two negative PCRs, clearance, or symptom resolution. The CDR3 totals 19 residues. With V trimmed by 3 bases and J by 1 base, 17 bases remained unmatched. Germline CDR1 is KGHSH and CDR2 is LQKENI. Under the authors' procedure: The authors estimated nucleated cell counts from reference gene primer amplification. The data were produced by immunoSEQ multiplex PCR, yet TCRdb's version contains in-frame clones alone and is incomplete. D and trimming come from the DNA, and the V and J calls and clone size come from that table. The sample shows approximately 290,000 clones, around nine tenths of them seen only once.

Sequencing was done on a sample of PBMCs or T cells enriched from blood (not recorded which). The genes are TRBV18 and TRBJ1-1, with TRBD1 matching 7 bases. The receptor comes from a woman aged 25 to 45 who had recovered from COVID-19. The CDR3 here is CASSPRLTGGTGENTEAFF. The CDR3 bases are TGTGCCAGCTCACCTCGTCTCACCGGTGGAACAGGGGAGAACACTGAAGCTTTCTTT.